Sequencing of this T cell receptor beta chain was carried out in a study of CD8 T cells in ankylosing spondylitis. The CDR3 sequence is 14 residues long. The V and J ends lost 4 bases and 6 bases respectively, with 13 bases between them. This clonotype was counted a few times. Its antigen is currently unknown. MiXCR, applied by TCRdb to the 5' RACE reads, yields one record per CDR3 protein. The sample has approximately 300,000 distinct CDR3 sequences, 20% seen once. General observations from the study: Significant enrichment of disease-linked clones was reported in matched ankylosing spondylitis synovial fluid.

The rearrangement links TRBV12-3 or TRBV12-4 to TRBJ1-5; D remains ambiguous. This TCR derives from a male donor with ankylosing spondylitis or in good health (not recorded which). Sequenced material: blood, either unsorted or a sorted T cell fraction (not recorded which). The CDR3 DNA reads TGTGCCAGCAGTTACCGGAGGGCGGGTCAGCCCCAGCATTTT. Encoded protein: CASSYRRAGQPQHF.